One sample yielded the 8 T cell receptor beta chains listed below, sequenced in a study of spatial heterogeneity in lung cancer (dated 2019 in TCRdb). What this sample's time point label stands for: blood at routine non-recurrence follow-up after resection. Library prep was done by 5' RACE. This sample was sequenced with a NextSeq 500. TCRdb redid the processing of the public reads, applying fastp at Q25 and MiXCR, and retained in-frame beta chains. Here each entry gathers all rows of one CDR3 protein and keeps the most common genes and DNA. The sample includes roughly 70,000 distinct CDR3 sequences, with about 8.2% observed a single time. Under 2.5% of the sample belongs to the ten largest clones. The sample in question was PBMCs, obtained at follow-up. The receptors were gathered from a female donor with early-stage non-small cell lung cancer.

This clonotype was recorded at least ten times. The chain uses TRBV11-2 and TRBJ1-1; D is undetermined. CDR3 size: 14 residues. Germline V CDR1 and CDR2: SGHAT, FQNNGV. Trimming took 6 bases from V and 1 from J, leaving 12 bases between them. The CDR3 protein is CASRLPGRNTEAFF. The CDR3, as DNA: TGTGCCAGCAGGCTCCCGGGGAGGAACACTGAAGCTTTCTTT.

This clonotype was seen at least ten times. The chain uses TRBV5-1 and TRBJ2-5, with D possibly TRBD2 on 6 matching bases. V lost 0 bases and J 3 bases, leaving 18 bases between the germline ends. The CDR3 has 17 amino acids. Germline CDR1 and CDR2: SGHRS and YFSETQ. The CDR3 DNA follows: TGCGCCAGCAGCTTGGGAGTTGGGACTCCTGGCGAAGAGACCCAGTACTTC. It translates to CASSLGVGTPGEETQYF.

Ten or more counts support this clonotype. This chain connects TRBV4-1 to TRBJ2-1, with D uncertain. From germline, CDR1 is MGHRA and CDR2 YSYEKL. Between the trimmed V and J ends, which lost 0 bases and 13 bases, there was a span of 19 bases. CDR3 length: 15 residues. CDR3 sequence reads: CASSQERTSTMSQFF. The CDR3 DNA reads as TGCGCCAGCAGCCAAGAGCGGACCTCTACAATGAGTCAGTTCTTC.

In its sample, this clonotype was seen a few times. This chain links TRBV3-1 with TRBJ2-3; D not resolved. V was shortened by 4 bases and J by 7 bases, with 9 bases between the two germline ends. The CDR3 is 12 amino acids. The V gene's germline CDR1 is LGHDT and CDR2 YNNKEL (reference sequence). CDR3 sequence: CASSPTINTQYF. The CDR3 DNA reads as TGTGCCAGCAGCCCGACGATAAATACGCAGTATTTT.

The rearrangement links TRBV5-1 to TRBJ2-1, with 9 bases matching TRBD2. Germline V gene data show CDR1 as SGHRS and CDR2 as YFSETQ. Unmatched junction bases numbered 10, after V lost 4 bases and J lost 8 bases. The CDR3 runs to 15 residues. The CDR3, as DNA: TGCGCCAGCAGCGCTCCTAGCGGGATTTACGATGAGCAGTTCTTC. Protein: CASSAPSGIYDEQFF.

This rearrangement joins TRBV3-1 to TRBJ1-4; D not resolved. The length of the CDR3 is 19 residues. CDR1 and CDR2 (germline): LGHDT, YNNKEL (reference sequence). Trimming pared 4 bases from V and 2 bases from J, leaving 23 bases between. CDR3 sequence reads: CASSPRSPYTPLTNEKLFF. CDR3 bases: TGTGCCAGCAGCCCGAGATCCCCATATACGCCGTTGACTAATGAAAAACTGTTTTTT.

At least ten counts were recorded for this clonotype. The V and J genes are TRBV5-1 and TRBJ2-7, with D possibly being TRBD1 (6 bases). Germline CDR1 and CDR2: SGHRS and YFSETQ. With 1 base removed from V and 0 bases from J, the gap between germline ends came to 8 bases. The CDR3 extends over 14 amino acids. The CDR3 sequence: CASSLLTGSYEQYF. CDR3 DNA sequence: TGCGCCAGCAGCTTGTTGACAGGCTCCTACGAGCAGTACTTC.

In this sample, this clonotype turned up many times. The CDR3 loop reads CASSLGGNQETQYF. The CDR3 DNA reads TGCGCCAGCAGCTTGGGTGGAAACCAAGAGACCCAGTACTTC. The genes are TRBV5-1 and TRBJ2-5; D remains unclear. The V and J ends lost 0 bases and 0 bases respectively, with 6 bases between them. CDR1 and CDR2 (germline): SGHRS, YFSETQ. The CDR3 is made up of 14 amino acids.